A selection of T cell receptor beta chains follows, all from one sample in a study of T cell changes during pregnancy in multiple sclerosis. Some clones are missing from TCRdb's copy, which holds only in-frame ones; the method was immunoSEQ multiplex PCR. The profile covers over 100,000 clones, with about 90% appearing a single time and more than 1.5% taken by the ten largest. The starting material was peripheral blood, obtained in the third trimester of pregnancy. These receptors originate from a female donor with multiple sclerosis, enrolled in a pregnancy study. Each CDR3 is given with its conserved first and last residue. Each record gives: D gene, V gene, J gene, clone size, CDR3 protein, CDR3 DNA. A D gene is named only where the DNA matches it firmly. Expanded clones are given a class, and other clones once, few, many or no size at all.

TRBD1	TRBV13	TRBJ2-3	once	CASSAQRQGLADTQYF	TGTGCCAGCAGCGCGCAGAGACAGGGGCTGGCAGATACGCAGTATTTT
TRBD1	TRBV18	TRBJ1-4	once	CASSPPTGGNEKLFF	TGTGCCAGCTCACCACCTACAGGGGGTAATGAAAAACTGTTTTTT
.	TRBV19	TRBJ2-1	.	CASSIDTGLGNEQFF	TGTGCCAGTAGTATAGATACAGGGCTGGGGAATGAGCAGTTCTTC
.	TRBV23-1	TRBJ2-7	.	CASRGCGLRF	TGCGCCAGCAGGGGATGCGGGCTCCGCTTC
.	TRBV2	TRBJ1-1	few	CASSGKAAVAEAFF	TGTGCCAGCAGTGGGAAGGCGGCGGTCGCTGAAGCTTTCTTT
.	TRBV6-1	TRBJ1-4	.	CASRPGLAREKLFF	TGTGCCAGCAGACCAGGGTTGGCGAGGGAAAAACTGTTTTTT
.	TRBV5-1	TRBJ2-7	.	CASSRTQAYEQYF	TGCGCCAGCAGCCGGACACAAGCCTACGAGCAGTACTTC
TRBD1	TRBV6-1	TRBJ2-7	once	CASSEALSGQANYPRSYEQYF	TGTGCCAGCAGTGAAGCCCTGTCGGGACAGGCGAACTACCCACGATCCTACGAGCAGTACTTC
TRBD1	TRBV29-1	TRBJ1-4	.	CSFSGGTGREKLFF	TGCAGCTTCTCCGGGGGGACAGGGAGGGAAAAACTGTTTTTT
TRBD2	TRBV5-1	TRBJ2-1	.	CASSFPGLAGGNEQFF	TGCGCCAGCAGCTTCCCGGGACTAGCGGGGGGAAATGAGCAGTTCTTC
.	TRBV29-1	TRBJ1-5	.	CSVVQDNSNQPQHF	TGCAGCGTTGTGCAAGACAATAGCAATCAGCCCCAGCATTTT
.	TRBV5-1	TRBJ1-1	once	CASSLAGNTEAFF	TGCGCCAGCAGCTTGGCGGGTAACACTGAAGCTTTCTTT
TRBD2	TRBV4-2	TRBJ2-1	.	CASSQDRLAEYNEQFF	TGTGCCAGCAGCCAAGACCGGCTAGCGGAATACAATGAGCAGTTCTTC
TRBD1	TRBV30	TRBJ1-1	.	CAWSVQTGTEAFF	TGTGCCTGGAGTGTACAGACAGGGACTGAAGCTTTCTTT
.	TRBV5-1	TRBJ1-2	.	CASSSTGQYGYTF	TGCGCCAGCAGCAGCACAGGACAGTATGGCTACACCTTC
TRBD1	TRBV30	TRBJ2-6	.	CAWSGQGSGANVLTF	TGTGCCTGGAGTGGACAGGGATCTGGGGCCAACGTCCTGACTTTC
.	TRBV6-4	TRBJ2-3	few	CASSPTVQDSTDTQYF	TGTGCCAGCAGTCCGACAGTACAAGATAGCACAGATACGCAGTATTTT
TRBD1	TRBV7-9	TRBJ2-3	.	CASSYGTGGGTDTQYF	TGTGCCAGCAGCTATGGGACAGGGGGAGGCACAGATACGCAGTATTTT
TRBD1	TRBV6-6	TRBJ1-2	.	CASSYLGQGNTYGYTF	TGTGCCAGCAGTTATCTCGGACAGGGGAATACCTATGGCTACACCTTC
.	TRBV27	TRBJ1-1	.	CASSRTVNTEAFF	TGTGCCAGCAGCAGGACAGTGAACACTGAAGCTTTCTTT
TRBD1	TRBV9	TRBJ1-1	once	CASSAIDRGRFRTEAFF	TGTGCCAGCAGCGCAATTGACAGGGGGCGGTTTAGGACTGAAGCTTTCTTT
TRBD1	TRBV27	TRBJ2-7	.	CASSYLGQSSYEQYF	TGTGCCAGCAGCTACCTGGGACAGAGCTCCTACGAGCAGTACTTC
.	TRBV6-6	TRBJ1-2	.	CASSSPYGYTF	TGTGCCAGCAGTTCCCCTTATGGCTACACCTTC
.	TRBV27	TRBJ1-1	.	CASRRGGEAFF	TGTGCCAGCAGGCGGGGGGGTGAAGCTTTCTTT
.	TRBV9	TRBJ1-2	.	CASSVGGSSYGYTF	TGTGCCAGCAGCGTAGGCGGGAGCTCCTATGGCTACACCTTC
TRBD1	TRBV6-1	TRBJ2-7	once	CASRGTGREQYF	TGTGCCAGCAGGGGGACAGGTCGCGAGCAGTACTTC
TRBD1	TRBV5-8	TRBJ1-5	once	CASSLIQGVLNQPQHF	TGTGCCAGCAGCTTGATCCAGGGGGTGCTCAATCAGCCCCAGCATTTT
TRBD1	TRBV7-9	TRBJ2-3	.	CASSSNGQGALDTQYF	TGTGCCAGCAGCTCCAACGGACAGGGGGCCTTAGATACGCAGTATTTT
TRBD2	TRBV28	TRBJ2-7	.	CASSSRLAGDLSASYEQYF	TGTGCCAGCAGTTCCAGGCTAGCGGGAGACCTCTCGGCATCCTACGAGCAGTACTTC
.	TRBV2	TRBJ1-3	.	CASQPSSSGSGNTIYF	TGTGCCAGCCAACCCTCCTCTAGTGGTTCTGGAAACACCATATATTTT
.	TRBV5-1	TRBJ2-3	.	CASRNMKSGSDTQYF	TGCGCCAGCAGAAATATGAAAAGCGGGTCAGATACGCAGTATTTT
TRBD1	TRBV5-1	TRBJ2-7	.	CASSFPGQGYEQYF	TGCGCCAGCAGCTTCCCGGGACAGGGGTACGAGCAGTACTTC
TRBD1	TRBV15	TRBJ2-3	.	CATKRDRGFGGTQYF	TGTGCCACCAAGCGCGACAGGGGATTCGGGGGTACGCAGTATTTT
.	TRBV6-6	TRBJ2-7	.	CASSYSDSSYEQYF	TGTGCCAGCAGTTACTCAGACAGCTCCTACGAGCAGTACTTC
.	TRBV29-1	TRBJ2-5	.	CSAPRDSQETQYF	TGCAGCGCTCCCCGGGACTCCCAAGAGACCCAGTACTTC
.	TRBV30	TRBJ1-3	once	CAWRATGGSGNTIYF	TGTGCCTGGAGAGCCACGGGAGGCTCTGGAAACACCATATATTTT
TRBD2	TRBV5-1	TRBJ2-5	.	CASSLGLAAGRGKETQYF	TGCGCCAGCAGCTTGGGACTAGCGGCCGGCAGGGGCAAAGAGACCCAGTACTTC
TRBD2	TRBV5-6	TRBJ2-5	.	CASRLAGGQETQYF	TGTGCCAGCAGGCTAGCGGGGGGCCAAGAGACCCAGTACTTC
.	TRBV6-1	TRBJ2-1	.	CASSVMRSQEQFF	TGTGCCAGCAGTGTAATGAGGTCCCAGGAGCAGTTCTTC
.	TRBV18	TRBJ2-3	.	CASSRSVSTDTQYF	TGTGCCAGCTCACGAAGCGTAAGCACAGATACGCAGTATTTT
.	TRBV19	TRBJ1-5	few	CASSIPPGQQNQPQHF	TGTGCCAGTAGTATCCCGCCTGGACAGCAAAATCAGCCCCAGCATTTT
.	TRBV28	TRBJ1-2	.	CASRRHGQNYYGYTF	TGTGCCAGCAGACGTCACGGACAGAATTACTATGGCTACACCTTC
.	TRBV6-4	TRBJ1-3	once	CASSPSGSSGNTIYF	TGTGCCAGCAGTCCAAGCGGATCCTCTGGAAACACCATATATTTT
TRBD1	TRBV5-6	TRBJ1-1	.	CASSYRGRGTEAFF	TGTGCCAGCAGTTACAGGGGGCGAGGCACTGAAGCTTTCTTT
TRBD2	TRBV5-6	TRBJ2-5	.	CASSLASGRGRETQYF	TGTGCCAGCAGCTTGGCTAGCGGGAGGGGTAGAGAGACCCAGTACTTC
.	TRBV18	TRBJ1-1	.	CASSPLQGNTEAFF	TGTGCCAGCTCACCCTTGCAGGGAAACACTGAAGCTTTCTTT